These 21 T cell receptor beta chains originate from one sample sequenced in a study of cytomegalovirus exposure and HLA in healthy donors. 60 Vbeta and 13 Jbeta primers were used in PCR. Data came from immunoSEQ multiplex PCR; TCRdb stores just in-frame clones and leaves some out. Of 210,000 or so clones in the sample, 75% to 80% were seen once. Sequencing was carried out using PBMCs. These receptors originate from a man in his late teens or twenties in good health and CMV-seronegative.

CDR3 in amino acids: CASSLVGQGASNYGYTF. CDR3 nucleotides: TGTGCCAGCAGCTTGGTGGGACAGGGGGCGTCAAACTATGGCTACACCTTC. J is TRBJ1-2 and V is TRBV5-5, with 12 positions matching TRBD1. Germline V CDR1 and CDR2: SGHKS, YYEKEE (reference sequence). Trimming at V came to 0 bases and at J to 2 bases, leaving 5 bases not matched to a gene. CDR3 length: 17 amino acids.

The V gene is TRBV4-3, the J gene TRBJ2-7; possible D gene TRBD2, 6 bases. The CDR3 contains 14 residues. Germline loops: CDR1 LGHNA, CDR2 YSLEER. Trimming left V 0 bases short and J 3 bases short, with 9 bases between. The CDR3 here is CASSQDRGNYEQYF. For the CDR3, the DNA is TGCGCCAGCAGCCAAGATCGGGGGAACTACGAGCAGTACTTC.

This chain links TRBV5-8 with TRBJ1-5; maybe TRBD1 (5 bases). Germline V gene data show CDR1 as SGHTS and CDR2 as YDEGEE. Trimming left V 0 bases short and J 7 bases short, with 8 bases between. The length of the CDR3 is 13 residues. CDR3 loop: CASSLDGGQPQHF. CDR3 sequence (DNA): TGTGCCAGCAGCTTGGATGGGGGGCAGCCCCAGCATTTT.

CDR3 residues: CAWSSSGTGGLEQYF. CDR3 nucleotides: TGTGCCTGGAGTTCTTCGGGGACAGGGGGTCTTGAGCAGTACTTC. The rearrangement links TRBV30 to TRBJ2-7, with 11 nucleotides matching TRBD1. In germline, CDR1 is GTSNPN, CDR2 SVGIG (reference sequence). The CDR3 runs to 15 residues. V shed 2 bases, J shed 7 bases, and the junction held 10 bases outside the gene matches.

The chain couples TRBV5-6 to TRBJ2-7; TRBD2 might be the D (5 bases). V shed 4 bases and J shed 0 bases, with 14 bases lying between them. The V gene's germline CDR1 is SGHDT and CDR2 YYEEEE. This CDR3 comprises 15 residues. The DNA of the CDR3 is TGTGCCAGCAGCCCCAGGAGCGGTCGCTCCTACGAGCAGTACTTC. It yields the protein CASSPRSGRSYEQYF.

A few counts support this clone. This rearrangement joins TRBV7-9 to TRBJ1-5; D gene uncertain. Germline values: CDR1 SEHNR, CDR2 FQNEAQ (reference sequence). The CDR3 is 17 amino acids. Trimming left V 1 base short and J 0 bases short, with 13 bases between. The chain's CDR3 is CASSLVQAGFSNQPQHF. The CDR3 DNA reads TGTGCCAGCAGCTTAGTTCAGGCCGGTTTTAGCAATCAGCCCCAGCATTTT.

The CDR3 bases are TGTGCCTTACTGCCGGGACAGGACTATAACTATGGCTACACCTTC. This gives the protein CALLPGQDYNYGYTF. The rearrangement joins TRBV30 to TRBJ1-2; TRBD1 matches at 8 bases. V lost 7 bases and J lost 1; bases outside the gene matches: 11. CDR3 length: 15 amino acids. Germline V gene data show CDR1 as GTSNPN and CDR2 as SVGIG (reference sequence).

The genes are TRBV6-4 and TRBJ1-5; no clear D gene. The germline CDR1 and CDR2 sequences are MRHNA and SNTAGT. Trimming left V 3 bases short and J 4 bases short, with 7 bases between. This CDR3 contains 13 residues. The CDR3 DNA reads as TGTGCCAGCAGTGAGCGCCTGAATCAGCCCCAGCATTTT. Amino acids: CASSERLNQPQHF.

The chain combines TRBV7-9 with TRBJ2-5, with a weak D call TRBD1 (5 bases). The CDR3 totals 14 residues. Trimming left V 1 base short and J 2 bases short, with 8 bases between. CDR1 and CDR2 (germline): SEHNR, FQNEAQ (reference sequence). The CDR3 DNA reads TGTGCCAGCAGCTTAGAGACAGAACAAGAGACCCAGTACTTC. Its protein product is CASSLETEQETQYF.

The V call is TRBV30, the J call TRBJ1-6; 7 bases are a match to TRBD1. Looked up from germline, CDR1 is GTSNPN and CDR2 is SVGIG (reference sequence). Unmatched junction bases numbered 5, after V lost 2 bases and J lost 7 bases. This CDR3 is 14 amino acids long. This CDR3 reads CAWSRQGGNSPLHF. CDR3 DNA: TGTGCCTGGAGTCGACAGGGTGGGAATTCACCCCTCCACTTT.

The gene calls are TRBV7-8 and TRBJ2-2, with 16 bases identical to TRBD2. The CDR3 covers 20 residues. The V gene end was trimmed by 4 bases and the J gene end by 3 bases; junction bases not matched to a gene: 11. Germline CDR1 reads SGHVS; CDR2 reads FQNEAQ. The CDR3 region has the DNA TGTGCCAGCAGCTCCCCCGGGACTAGCGGGAGGGCCACGGACACCGGGGAGCTGTTTTTT. This gives the protein CASSSPGTSGRATDTGELFF.

The chain couples TRBV28 to TRBJ2-1, with a tentative D call TRBD1 (6 bases). Deletions cut 5 bases from V and 0 bases from J, with 11 bases between. The CDR3 covers 15 residues. In germline, CDR1 is MDHEN, CDR2 SYDVKM. This CDR3 reads CASSPDSSSYNEQFF. The CDR3 DNA reads TGTGCCAGCAGTCCGGACAGCAGCTCCTACAATGAGCAGTTCTTC.

This sequence joins TRBV7-8 and TRBJ1-6; D remains ambiguous. The CDR3 has 16 residues. V was shortened by 5 bases and J by 7 bases, with 18 bases between the two germline ends. CDR1 is SGHVS, CDR2 FQNEAQ, per germline. The CDR3 sequence: CASSGRPGGLNSPLHF. The DNA of the CDR3 is TGTGCCAGCAGCGGACGACCGGGAGGCTTAAATTCACCCCTCCACTTT.

This clone has just a few counts. V and J are TRBV30 and TRBJ1-2; TRBD1 agrees at 8 bases. J lost 2 bases, V lost 2 bases, and 7 bases had no gene match. CDR1 is GTSNPN and CDR2 is SVGIG in the germline V gene (reference sequence). The CDR3 spans 15 residues. CDR3: CAWSPGQGGNYGYTF. CDR3 in DNA: TGTGCCTGGAGTCCCGGACAGGGTGGAAACTATGGCTACACCTTC.

The chain carries TRBV18 and TRBJ2-3; the D gene is possibly TRBD2 (5 bases). The CDR3 spans 14 residues. The germline V gene has CDR1 KGHSH and CDR2 LQKENI. Deletions cut 3 bases from V and 2 bases from J, with 9 bases between. The CDR3 loop reads CASSPVDSTDTQYF. The CDR3 DNA sequence: TGTGCCAGCTCACCGGTGGACTCCACAGATACGCAGTATTTT.

This clone was observed a single time. The chain links TRBV6-5 to TRBJ2-5; D gene uncertain. Trimming took off 6 bases at V and 6 bases at J, with 14 bases between the two ends. Germline V gene sequence: CDR1 MNHEY, CDR2 SVGAGI. The CDR3 length is 13 residues. CDR3 in DNA: TGTGCCAGCAGACCCGATCGACAAAAGACCCAGTACTTC. It yields the protein CASRPDRQKTQYF.

For this clone: In the same sample, other DNA sequences code for this CDR3. The chain carries TRBV9 and TRBJ2-3; TRBD2 aligns across 13 bases. The CDR3 length is 16 residues. V dropped 2 bases and J dropped 4; count of bases not matched to a gene: 4. In germline, CDR1 is SGDLS, CDR2 YYNGEE. The CDR3 DNA sequence: TGTGCCAGCAGCGTTACTAGCGGGGGGGCACCAGATACGCAGTATTTT. Translated, it gives CASSVTSGGAPDTQYF. Together with reference TRBV9 and TRBJ2-3, the CDR3 gives the full variable domain: DSGVTQTPKHLITATGQRVTLRCSPRSGDLSVYWYQQSLDQGLQFLIQYYNGEERAKGNILERFSAQQFPDLHSELNLSSLELGDSALYFCASSVTSGGAPDTQYFGPGTRLTVL.

The chain has TRBV6-5 and TRBJ2-1, with 8 bases identical to TRBD2. Unmatched junction bases numbered 5, after V lost 4 bases and J lost 6 bases. The CDR3 runs 14 residues. The germline CDR1 and CDR2 sequences are MNHEY and SVGAGI. The CDR3 DNA reads as TGTGCCAGCAGTTCCGCACTAGCGGTCAATGAGCAGTTCTTC. This gives the protein CASSSALAVNEQFF.

The chain recombines TRBV7-3 with TRBJ2-3, with TRBD1 matching over 7 bases. Per the germline V gene, CDR1 is SGHTA and CDR2 is FQGTGA. The CDR3 is 16 amino acids. The junction had 8 bases not matched to a gene; V was cut back by 2 bases and J by 3 bases. The CDR3 spells CASSLDRVFRTDTQYF. The CDR3 region has the DNA TGTGCCAGCAGCTTAGACAGGGTGTTTAGAACAGATACGCAGTATTTT.

This chain links TRBV4-3 with TRBJ2-1, with D tentatively TRBD1 (6 bases). Trimming shortened V by 0 bases and J by 5 bases, and 17 bases separated the two germline ends. The CDR3 is 17 amino acids. The V gene's germline CDR1 is LGHNA and CDR2 YSLEER. CDR3 nucleotide sequence: TGCGCCAGCAGCCAAGATGAATTTGGGGACACCCACAATGAGCAGTTCTTC. Amino acids: CASSQDEFGDTHNEQFF.

This chain uses TRBV15 with TRBJ1-4; D is perhaps TRBD1 (6 bases). This CDR3 contains 16 residues. With 1 base removed from V and 5 bases from J, the gap between germline ends came to 14 bases. CDR1 LNHNV and CDR2 YYDKDF come from the germline V gene (reference sequence). For the CDR3, the DNA is TGTGCCACCAGCAGAGGTCTGGGCCAGGGGAATGAAAAACTGTTTTTT. Its translation is CATSRGLGQGNEKLFF.